Listed here are 31 T cell receptor beta chains from one sample, sequenced in a study of shared clonotypes between healthy human individuals. Measured with immunoSEQ multiplex PCR; TCRdb has only the in-frame clones, and not every one. Of a few million clones listed, roughly 90% are singletons. Sequenced material: naive CD4+ T cells from PBMCs. Subset: CD45RA+ positively selected. These receptors all stem from a man younger than 30 in good health. Some clones in this sample may be carry-over from other donors' samples.

This clone was seen only once. The rearrangement joins TRBV5-6 to TRBJ1-6; D is uncertain. Trimming shortened V by 0 bases and J by 7 bases, and 2 bases separated the two germline ends. This CDR3 is built from 12 residues. Germline assignment: CDR1 SGHDT and CDR2 YYEEEE. The chain's CDR3 is CASSLENSPLHF. The CDR3 nucleotides are TGTGCCAGCAGCTTGGAAAATTCACCCCTCCACTTT.

This clone appeared a single time. The J gene is TRBJ2-7, the V gene TRBV4-2; no definite D call. This CDR3 region has 16 residues. The germline gives CDR1 LGHNA, CDR2 YNFKEQ. Trimming cost V 0 bases and J 0 bases, with 12 bases left between them. The CDR3 loop is CASSQEGYSNSYEQYF. The CDR3 DNA is TGTGCCAGCAGCCAAGAGGGGTATTCGAACTCCTACGAGCAGTACTTC.

This clone was observed once. Other DNA sequences within the sample encode an identical CDR3. This sequence joins TRBV18 and TRBJ2-7; the D is unclear. The germline V gene encodes CDR1 KGHSH and CDR2 LQKENI. The CDR3 has 11 residues. The germline V and J ends were trimmed by 5 bases and 4 bases, with 6 bases remaining between them. The CDR3 sequence is CASSAKYEQYF. CDR3 DNA sequence: TGTGCCAGCTCAGCAAAGTACGAGCAGTACTTC. Combining the CDR3 with reference TRBV18 and TRBJ2-7 gives the whole variable domain NAGVMQNPRHLVRRRGQEARLRCSPMKGHSHVYWYRQLPEEGLKFMVYLQKENIIDESGMPKERFSAEFPKEGPSILRIQQVVRGDSAAYFCASSAKYEQYFGPGTRLTVT.

The chain uses TRBV7-2 and TRBJ2-5, with TRBD1 identical over 9 bases. The CDR3 loop spans 16 amino acids. Per the germline V gene, CDR1 is SGHTA and CDR2 is FQGNSA. Trimming cost V 4 bases and J 5 bases; bases outside gene matches: 11. The DNA of the CDR3 is TGTGCCAGCAGCTCAGAGGGGACAGGGATTTACGAGACCCAGTACTTC. Protein product: CASSSEGTGIYETQYF.

This clone occurred once. The chain recombines TRBV6-5 with TRBJ1-2; 7 positions agree with TRBD1. Trimming took 2 bases from V and 7 from J; bases not matched to a gene: 10. The CDR3 has 15 amino acids. The V gene's germline CDR1 is MNHEY and CDR2 SVGAGI. CDR3 in amino acids: CASSYGDREGRGYTF. For the CDR3, the DNA is TGTGCCAGCAGTTACGGTGACAGGGAGGGTCGTGGCTACACCTTC.

The V gene is TRBV5-8, the J gene TRBJ2-1, with TRBD2 matching 7 bases. The trim removed 6 bases at V and 4 bases at J, leaving 22 bases unmatched. In germline, CDR1 is SGHTS, CDR2 YDEGEE. The CDR3 covers 19 residues. CDR3 nucleotide sequence: TGTGCCAGCAAGAACCTAAAACGTAGCGGGCCTAGTTATTACAATGAGCAGTTCTTC. Its translation is CASKNLKRSGPSYYNEQFF.

The chain couples TRBV18 to TRBJ2-1; 7 positions agree with TRBD2. This CDR3 is 14 amino acids long. The ends lost 3 bases at V and 3 bases at J; junction bases unmatched: 2. Germline V gives CDR1 KGHSH, CDR2 LQKENI. CDR3: CASSPGEGYNEQFF. CDR3 nucleotides: TGTGCCAGCTCACCGGGGGAGGGCTACAATGAGCAGTTCTTC.

This sequence joins TRBV5-5 and TRBJ1-2; 8 bases match TRBD1. This CDR3 contains 18 residues. Germline-derived CDR1 and CDR2 are SGHKS and YYEKEE (reference sequence). The ends lost 5 bases at V and 8 bases at J; junction bases unmatched: 23. CDR3 sequence reads: CASRPPGTGFPLARGYTF. The CDR3 region has the DNA TGTGCCAGCAGGCCACCCGGGACAGGCTTCCCTCTTGCGAGGGGCTACACCTTC.

The chain carries TRBV28 and TRBJ2-5; D possibly corresponds to TRBD1 (5 bases). Deletions cut 7 bases from V and 4 bases from J, with 10 bases between. Germline-derived CDR1 and CDR2 are MDHEN and SYDVKM. The CDR3 spans 12 residues. CDR3 amino acids: CASNRQGETQYF. Written as DNA, the CDR3 is TGTGCCAGCAACAGGCAGGGAGAGACCCAGTACTTC.

V is TRBV11-1 and J is TRBJ2-7; tentatively, D is TRBD2 (6 bases). The germline V gene has CDR1 SGHAT and CDR2 FQDESV (reference sequence). The CDR3 sequence is 16 residues long. V was clipped by 4 bases and J by 4 bases, with 20 bases between them. The CDR3 DNA reads TGTGCCAGCAGCTCAACCTCGGGAGAACGCCTTTACGAGCAGTACTTC. Translation gives CASSSTSGERLYEQYF.

The CDR3 reads CASSWGKGAGDSYEQYF. Written as DNA, the CDR3 is TGTGCCAGCAGCTGGGGGAAGGGGGCGGGAGACTCCTACGAGCAGTACTTC. V and J are TRBV7-9 and TRBJ2-7; D tentatively fits TRBD1 or TRBD2 (7 bases each). Trimming left V 4 bases short and J 0 bases short, with 19 bases between. Germline CDR1 is SEHNR and CDR2 is FQNEAQ (reference sequence). This CDR3 has 17 amino acids.

This clone was counted once. The CDR3: CASSLGRGGRFYTGELFF. As DNA, the CDR3 is TGTGCCAGCAGCTTGGGAAGGGGCGGGAGGTTCTACACCGGGGAGCTGTTTTTT. The gene calls are TRBV11-2 and TRBJ2-2; 8 bases fit TRBD2. This CDR3 is 18 amino acids long. CDR1 SGHAT and CDR2 FQNNGV come from the germline V gene. The junction had 12 bases not matched to a gene; V was cut back by 3 bases and J by 3 bases.

This chain links TRBV7-9 with TRBJ2-7; 7 nucleotides line up with TRBD2. Losses at the gene ends were 2 bases for V and 4 bases for J; bases not matched to a gene: 5. CDR1 SEHNR and CDR2 FQNEAQ come from the germline V gene (reference sequence). The CDR3 extends over 14 amino acids. CDR3 coding DNA: TGTGCCAGCAGCTTAAGGGCTAGCGGTTACGAGCAGTACTTC. This sequence encodes CASSLRASGYEQYF.

The V call is TRBV18, the J call TRBJ1-1; D unclear. CDR1 is KGHSH, CDR2 LQKENI, per germline. Deletions cut 6 bases from V and 1 base from J, with 18 bases between. The CDR3 sequence is 16 residues long. As DNA, the CDR3 is TGTGCCAGCTCCCCCACGGGTGAGGGCCGGAACACTGAAGCTTTCTTT. Amino acids: CASSPTGEGRNTEAFF.

V and J are TRBV28 and TRBJ2-3, with a weak D call TRBD2 (5 bases). V shed 4 bases and J shed 14 bases, with 16 bases lying between them. This CDR3 contains 12 residues. The germline V gene has CDR1 MDHEN and CDR2 SYDVKM. The CDR3 spells CASSYLDGKGYF. CDR3 DNA: TGTGCCAGCAGTTACTTGGACGGGAAGGGGTATTTT. Combining the CDR3 with reference TRBV28 and TRBJ2-3 gives the whole variable domain DVKVTQSSRYLVKRTGEKVFLECVQDMDHENMFWYRQDPGLGLRLIYFSYDVKMKEKGDIPEGYSVSREKKERFSLILESASTNQTSMYLCASSYLDGKGYFGPGTRLTVL.

The chain recombines TRBV15 with TRBJ2-4, with D hard to call. V lost 0 bases and J lost 7, with 13 bases in between. CDR1 is LNHNV and CDR2 is YYDKDF in the germline V gene (reference sequence). The CDR3 runs to 15 residues. The CDR3 DNA reads as TGTGCCACCAGCAGAGATAGCAGGAGCCGGAACATTCAGTACTTC. This codes for CATSRDSRSRNIQYF. The complete variable domain, with remaining parts taken from reference TRBV15 and TRBJ2-4, reads DAMVIQNPRYQVTQFGKPVTLSCSQTLNHNVMYWYQQKSSQAPKLLFHYYDKDFNNEADTPDNFQSRRPNTSFCFLDIRSPGLGDTAMYLCATSRDSRSRNIQYFGAGTRLSVL.

The genes are TRBV28 and TRBJ1-3; no clear D. V dropped 8 bases and J dropped 0 bases, with 8 bases sitting between them. The germline V gene has CDR1 MDHEN and CDR2 SYDVKM. This CDR3 is built from 13 residues. CDR3 DNA: TGTGCCAGCGTGACGAGCTCTGGAAACACCATATATTTT. Translating it yields CASVTSSGNTIYF.

The genes are TRBV18 and TRBJ1-2, with TRBD1 matching over 9 bases. CDR1 is KGHSH, CDR2 LQKENI, per germline. V was pared by 6 bases and J by 5 bases, with 4 bases of the junction left unmatched. This CDR3 is 13 amino acids long. The CDR3 DNA reads as TGTGCCAGCTCGGGACAGGGCCTTTATGGCTACACCTTC. Translated, it gives CASSGQGLYGYTF.

The chain couples TRBV6-1 to TRBJ2-2, with D hard to call. This CDR3 has 12 amino acids. Germline assignment: CDR1 MNHNS and CDR2 SASEGT. The V and J ends lost 2 bases and 6 bases respectively, with 4 bases between them. Here the CDR3 DNA reads TGTGCCAGCAGTGAACGGTCCGGGGAGCTGTTTTTT. Translation: CASSERSGELFF.

V is TRBV7-2 and J is TRBJ2-3, with 7 bases matching TRBD1. The CDR3 loop spans 15 amino acids. V lost 6 bases and J lost 4; bases outside the gene matches: 10. The germline CDR1 and CDR2 sequences are SGHTA and FQGNSA. CDR3 loop: CASSQNQGTADTQYF. In DNA form, the CDR3 reads TGTGCCAGCAGTCAGAACCAAGGGACAGCAGATACGCAGTATTTT.

V usage is TRBV2 and J usage is TRBJ1-5, with D possibly being TRBD1 (5 bases). Trimming shortened V by 4 bases and J by 3 bases, and 7 bases separated the two germline ends. CDR1 and CDR2 (germline): SNHLY, FYNNEI. The CDR3 has 13 residues. The CDR3 is CASSAGPNQPQHF. CDR3 DNA: TGTGCCAGCAGTGCGGGACCCAATCAGCCCCAGCATTTT.

The chain joins TRBV5-1 to TRBJ2-7; a possible D gene is TRBD1 (6 bases). Germline V CDR1 and CDR2: SGHRS, YFSETQ. CDR3 length equals 15 residues. V was shortened by 4 bases and J by 5 bases, with 19 bases between the two germline ends. CDR3 in DNA: TGCGCCAGCAGCGCCCTACAGGGTTCGGTAAACGAGCAGTACTTC. The encoded protein is CASSALQGSVNEQYF.

V usage is TRBV7-9 and J usage is TRBJ2-1, with 12 bases matching TRBD2. Germline-derived CDR1 and CDR2 are SEHNR and FQNEAQ (reference sequence). The CDR3 has 16 amino acids. After removal of 5 bases from V and 8 bases from J, the junction contained 10 bases not matched to a gene. This CDR3 is CASSLKPSGRGDEQFF. The CDR3 bases are TGTGCCAGCAGCCTCAAACCTAGCGGGAGGGGCGATGAGCAGTTCTTC.

The CDR3 region has the DNA TGCAGCGTCGAAAGTGGACAGGGCTCCTACTATGGCTACACCTTC. This sequence encodes CSVESGQGSYYGYTF. The chain has TRBV29-1 and TRBJ1-2; the match to TRBD1 covers 8 bases. V shed 6 bases and J 3 bases; nucleotides not matched to a gene: 12. Germline V CDR1 and CDR2: SQVTM, ANQGSEA. This CDR3 contains 15 residues.

The chain has TRBV18 and TRBJ1-5; D call uncertain. With 5 bases removed from V and 3 bases from J, the gap between germline ends came to 11 bases. The CDR3 contains 14 residues. CDR1 and CDR2 from the germline V gene are KGHSH and LQKENI. CDR3 in amino acids: CASSYDYSNQPQHF. The CDR3 coding sequence is TGTGCCAGCTCATACGACTACTCCAATCAGCCCCAGCATTTT.

This chain links TRBV18 with TRBJ1-2, with 9 bases lining up with TRBD1. The germline gives CDR1 KGHSH, CDR2 LQKENI. This CDR3 comprises 16 residues. With V trimmed by 4 bases and J by 4 bases, 10 bases remained unmatched. The CDR3, as DNA: TGTGCCAGCTCACGCACTACAGGGGGCGCTGGCTATGGCTACACCTTC. It is translated as CASSRTTGGAGYGYTF.

The chain is built from TRBV18 and TRBJ2-1; D not resolved. Germline assignment: CDR1 KGHSH and CDR2 LQKENI. The CDR3 length is 14 residues. V was pared by 2 bases and J by 5 bases, with 10 bases between. CDR3 residues: CASSPTTKDNEQFF. The CDR3, as DNA: TGTGCCAGCTCACCAACCACCAAAGACAATGAGCAGTTCTTC. Full variable domain (rest looked up from reference TRBV18 and TRBJ2-1): NAGVMQNPRHLVRRRGQEARLRCSPMKGHSHVYWYRQLPEEGLKFMVYLQKENIIDESGMPKERFSAEFPKEGPSILRIQQVVRGDSAAYFCASSPTTKDNEQFFGPGTRLTVL.

Remarks on this clone: Within the sample, other DNA sequences also encode this same CDR3. The gene calls are TRBV2 and TRBJ2-7; weak D call: TRBD1 (6 bases). The germline CDR1 and CDR2 sequences are SNHLY and FYNNEI. The CDR3 has 13 residues. The ends were cut back, 5 bases at V and 1 base at J, with 9 bases in the middle. CDR3 DNA sequence: TGTGCCAGCAGTATTGGACAGTCCTACGAGCAGTACTTC. Its translation is CASSIGQSYEQYF. The whole variable domain, remainder taken from reference TRBV2 and TRBJ2-7, is EPEVTQTPSHQVTQMGQEVILRCVPISNHLYFYWYRQILGQKVEFLVSFYNNEISEKSEIFDDQFSVERPDGSNFTLKIRSTKLEDSAMYFCASSIGQSYEQYFGPGTRLTVT.

In regard to this clone: The sample carries other DNA sequences with the same CDR3. The chain combines TRBV18 with TRBJ2-3; D unresolved. Germline V gene sequence: CDR1 KGHSH, CDR2 LQKENI. V lost 2 bases to trimming and J lost 5 bases, with 5 bases between them. The CDR3 extends over 12 amino acids. This CDR3 reads CASSPSVDTQYF. Written as DNA, the CDR3 is TGTGCCAGCTCACCATCCGTAGATACGCAGTATTTT.

In DNA, the CDR3 is TGTGCCAGCAGCTTAGGTTTGGGGATCACAGATACGCAGTATTTT. Amino acids: CASSLGLGITDTQYF. V and J are TRBV7-9 and TRBJ2-3; D is unclear. CDR1 and CDR2 from the germline V gene are SEHNR and FQNEAQ (reference sequence). This CDR3 is 15 amino acids long. Trimming took 1 base from V and 2 from J, leaving 10 bases between them.

This chain connects TRBV5-4 to TRBJ2-7, with 10 bases matching TRBD1. The trim removed 5 bases at V and 2 bases at J, leaving 10 bases unmatched. The germline gives CDR1 SGHNT, CDR2 YYREEE (reference sequence). This CDR3 is 16 amino acids long. The CDR3 loop is CASSPHSGTGAYEQYF. DNA of the CDR3: TGTGCCAGCAGTCCCCATTCCGGGACAGGGGCCTACGAGCAGTACTTC.